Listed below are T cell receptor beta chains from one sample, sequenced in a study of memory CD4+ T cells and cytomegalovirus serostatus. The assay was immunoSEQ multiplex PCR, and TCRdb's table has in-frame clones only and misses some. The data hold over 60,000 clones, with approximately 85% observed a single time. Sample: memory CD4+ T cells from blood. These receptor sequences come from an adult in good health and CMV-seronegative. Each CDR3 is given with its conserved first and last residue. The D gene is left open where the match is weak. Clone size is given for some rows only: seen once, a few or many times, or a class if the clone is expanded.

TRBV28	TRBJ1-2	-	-	TGTGCCAGCAGTAGGGACGGGGGGCGAGATGGCTACACCTTC	CASSRDGGRDGYTF
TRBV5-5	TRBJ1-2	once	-	TGTGCCAGCAGCTTGGGGTCAGCTTCGAACTATGGCTACACCTTC	CASSLGSASNYGYTF
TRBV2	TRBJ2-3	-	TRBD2	TGTGCCAGCATAACTAGCGGGACGAAGACAGATACGCAGTATTTT	CASITSGTKTDTQYF
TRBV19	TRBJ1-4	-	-	TGTGCCAGTAGTTCGCGAAGTCCCTCGGGAATTGGGGGTCCTAATGAAAAACTGTTTTTT	CASSSRSPSGIGGPNEKLFF
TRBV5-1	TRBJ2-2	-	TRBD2	TGCGCCAGCAGCAAGGGACTAGCGGGACCTACCGGGGAGCTGTTTTTT	CASSKGLAGPTGELFF
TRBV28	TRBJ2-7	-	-	TGTGCCAGCAGTCAGAGGGCCCGTGCCTACGAGCAGTACTTC	CASSQRARAYEQYF
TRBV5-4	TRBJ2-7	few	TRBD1	TGTGCCAGCAGCATAACAGGGGCCTCGCAGAAATTGAGGGAGCAGTACTTC	CASSITGASQKLREQYF
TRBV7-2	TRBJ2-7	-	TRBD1	TGTGCCAGCAGGACCCGACAGGGGGGGTCGGGCGAGCAGTACTTC	CASRTRQGGSGEQYF
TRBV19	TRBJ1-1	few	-	TGTGCCAGTAGTATAGATAGGAACACTGAAGCTTTCTTT	CASSIDRNTEAFF
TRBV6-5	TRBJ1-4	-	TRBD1	TGTGCCAGCAGTAGACGACAGGGGCGGGGAGGAAAACTGTTTTTT	CASSRRQGRGGKLFF
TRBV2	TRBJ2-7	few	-	TGTGCCAGCAGTGATGCCCAAAGGGACTTCTCCTACGAGCAGTACTTC	CASSDAQRDFSYEQYF
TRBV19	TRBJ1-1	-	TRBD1	TGTGCCAGTATGTTTAGGGGACAGGGGGACACTGAAGCTTTCTTT	CASMFRGQGDTEAFF
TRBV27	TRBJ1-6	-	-	TGTGCCAGCAGGACCATTGGGACAAGCATCAGCTTTCGATCACCCCTCCACTTT	CASRTIGTSISFRSPLHF
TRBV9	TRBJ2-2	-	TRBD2	TGTGCCAGCAGCGTAGGGTCGGGAGGGCCCGGGGAGCTGTTTTTT	CASSVGSGGPGELFF
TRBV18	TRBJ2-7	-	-	TGTGCCAGCTCACCGGGGGACTCCTACGAGCAGTACTTC	CASSPGDSYEQYF
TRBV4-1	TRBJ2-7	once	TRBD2	TGCGCCAGCAGCCAAGCTAGCGGGCAATCCTACGAGCAGTACTTC	CASSQASGQSYEQYF
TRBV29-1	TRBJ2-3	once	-	TGCAGCGTGACGTTTAGGTTCCCCGGCAAAGATACGCAGTATTTT	CSVTFRFPGKDTQYF
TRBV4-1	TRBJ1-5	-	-	TGCGCCAGCAGCCCCGAGCCTAGCCAGCCCCAGCATTTT	CASSPEPSQPQHF
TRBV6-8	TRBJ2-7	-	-	TGTGCCAGCAGACCCCCTGGGCAGGGCGTCACCTACGAGCAGTACTTC	CASRPPGQGVTYEQYF
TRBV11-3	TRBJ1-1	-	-	TGTGCCAGCAGCCCCGGAGGGGTAGAGAACACTGAAGCTTTCTTT	CASSPGGVENTEAFF
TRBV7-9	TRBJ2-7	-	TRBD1	TGTGCCAGCAGCTTAGCGCTAACACAGGGGGCCCACGAGCAGTACTTC	CASSLALTQGAHEQYF
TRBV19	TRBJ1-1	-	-	TGTGCCAGTAGTCCCCTAGGGGGGGTGAACACTGAAGCTTTCTTT	CASSPLGGVNTEAFF
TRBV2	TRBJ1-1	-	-	TGTGCCAGCAAACAATTGCTGCGGAACACTGAAGCTTTCTTT	CASKQLLRNTEAFF
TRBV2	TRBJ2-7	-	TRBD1	TGTGCCAGCAGTTGGGACAGGGGATCCTACGAGCAGTACTTC	CASSWDRGSYEQYF
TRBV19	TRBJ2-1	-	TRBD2	TGTGCCAGTAGGACTAGCGGGGGACCCTACAATGAGCAGTTCTTC	CASRTSGGPYNEQFF
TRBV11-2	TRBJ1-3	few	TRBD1	TGTGCCAGCGGGAATTGGACAGGGGCCTTGTCTGGAAACACCATATATTTT	CASGNWTGALSGNTIYF
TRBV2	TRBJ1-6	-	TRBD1	TGTGCCAGCACCTCGGGACAGGGGGGTTCACCCCTCCACTTT	CASTSGQGGSPLHF
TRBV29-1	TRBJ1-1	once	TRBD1	TGCAGCGGAAACACAGGGGGCAGGGGCACTGAAGCTTTCTTT	CSGNTGGRGTEAFF
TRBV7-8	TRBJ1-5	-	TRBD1	TGTGCCAGCAGCTCGGACAGGGCGGGAGGCAATCAGCCCCAGCATTTT	CASSSDRAGGNQPQHF
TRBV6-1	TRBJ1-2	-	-	TGTGCCAGCAGTGAAAGTTGGGGTTACGGCTACACCTTC	CASSESWGYGYTF
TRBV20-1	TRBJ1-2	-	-	TGCACCACGGCGGGGAATGGCTACACCTTC	CTTAGNGYTF
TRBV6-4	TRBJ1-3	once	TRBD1	TGTGCCAGCAGTCAATTCGACAGGGCTGGAAACACCATATATTTT	CASSQFDRAGNTIYF
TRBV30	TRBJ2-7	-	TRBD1	TGTGCCTGGAGTGCTGGGACAGGGGGCTACGAGCAGTACTTC	CAWSAGTGGYEQYF
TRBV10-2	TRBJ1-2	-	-	TGCGCCAGCAGTGAGTCGACGTTGAGAAGGGGTAACTATGGCTACACCTTC	CASSESTLRRGNYGYTF
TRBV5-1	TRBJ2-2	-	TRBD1	TGCGCCAGCAGCGCCACGGGACAGATTAACACCGGGGAGCTGTTTTTT	CASSATGQINTGELFF
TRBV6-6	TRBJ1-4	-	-	TGTGCCAGCGCCCCAGGTTTCGAAAAACTGTTTTTT	CASAPGFEKLFF
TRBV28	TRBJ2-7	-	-	TGTGCCAGCACCTTGACATCGTACGAGCAGTACTTC	CASTLTSYEQYF
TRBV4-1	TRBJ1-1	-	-	TGCGCCAGCAGCCGCCAACGGGGGGACACTGAAGCTTTCTTT	CASSRQRGDTEAFF
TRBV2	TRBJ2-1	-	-	TGTGCCAGCAGTGAATCTTGGGGACGGGAGCAGTTCTTC	CASSESWGREQFF
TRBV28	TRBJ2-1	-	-	TGTGCCAGCAGTCCCCCTCGCATGGATGAGCAGTTCTTC	CASSPPRMDEQFF
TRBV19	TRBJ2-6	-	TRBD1	TGTGCCAGTAGTGCACGACAGGGACGGATGGGTTCTGGGGCCAACGTCCTGACTTTC	CASSARQGRMGSGANVLTF
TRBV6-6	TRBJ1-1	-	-	TGTGCCAGCGGGGTTCTAGGACCCAACACTGAAGCTTTCTTT	CASGVLGPNTEAFF
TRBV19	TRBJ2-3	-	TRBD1	TGTGCCAGTAGTACGACAGGGGGAACAGATACGCAGTATTTT	CASSTTGGTDTQYF
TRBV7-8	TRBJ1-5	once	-	TGTGCCAGCAGCTTAGCGGCAGGGGCTGGACAGCCCCAGCATTTT	CASSLAAGAGQPQHF
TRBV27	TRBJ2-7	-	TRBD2	TGTGCCAGCAGTTCCCCCACTAGCGGGACCTACGAGCAGTACTTC	CASSSPTSGTYEQYF
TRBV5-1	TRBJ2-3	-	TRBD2	TGCGCCAGCAGCGTGGGACTAGCGGGAGGAGATACGCAGTATTTT	CASSVGLAGGDTQYF
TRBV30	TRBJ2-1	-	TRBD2	TGTGCCTGGGGGGCCCGGCTAGCGGGAGTCAATGAGCAGTTCTTC	CAWGARLAGVNEQFF
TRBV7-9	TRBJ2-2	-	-	TGTGCCAGCAGCTTACCCGGGGGGCAGGTGAACACCGGGGAGCTGTTTTTT	CASSLPGGQVNTGELFF